Each of the 28 T cell receptor beta chains below was sequenced from the same sample in a study of post-analysis software for immune sequencing data. The authors incorporated unique molecular identifiers into the TCR beta cDNA libraries. MiXCR, run by TCRdb on the PCR reads, gives a single entry per CDR3 protein. The data show around 700,000 distinct CDR3 sequences, with around 64% seen just once and about 11% held by the top ten. For these receptors, no antigen is known. Study-wide results and caveats: The study found TRBV5-6, TRBV5-1 and TRBV20-1 among several TRBV segments more frequent in patients than controls.

The sequenced sample was blood. The source is a girl aged 2-10 years with multiple sclerosis.

This clonotype has a handful of counts. The chain joins TRBV5-1 to TRBJ2-1, with 9 bases lining up with TRBD1. The CDR3 runs 16 residues. Germline V lookup: CDR1 SGHRS, CDR2 YFSETQ. J lost 7 bases, V lost 4 bases, and 12 bases had no gene match. CDR3 nucleotides: TGCGCCAGCAGCCTCCGACAGGGGGTGACCTTAAATGAGCAGTTCTTC. Its translation is CASSLRQGVTLNEQFF.

The chain links TRBV10-3 to TRBJ2-3; 7 bases are shared with TRBD2. The V gene's germline CDR1 is ENHRY and CDR2 SYGVKD. J was trimmed by 4 bases and V by 3 bases; bases with no gene match: 10. The CDR3 runs to 16 residues. The CDR3 coding sequence is TGTGCCATCAGTGATCGGGCGGCGGGGGACTCAGATACGCAGTATTTT. Translated, it gives CAISDRAAGDSDTQYF.

The chain is built from TRBV29-1 and TRBJ2-4; TRBD1 might be the D (5 bases). This CDR3 is 13 amino acids long. V shed 4 bases and J shed 3 bases, with 10 bases lying between them. Germline values: CDR1 SQVTM, CDR2 ANQGSEA. CDR3 amino acids: CSVAGRLKNIQYF. In nucleotides, the CDR3 is TGCAGCGTTGCAGGGCGGCTCAAAAACATTCAGTACTTC.

This chain uses TRBV14 with TRBJ2-1, with no clear D. V gave up 4 bases and J gave up 4 bases, with 8 bases separating them. Germline CDR1 reads SGHDN; CDR2 reads FVKESK. The CDR3 length is 13 residues. CDR3 sequence (DNA): TGTGCCAGCAGCCCTATAGCTTACAATGAGCAGTTCTTC. Protein sequence: CASSPIAYNEQFF. Together with reference TRBV14 and TRBJ2-1, the CDR3 gives the full variable domain: EAGVTQFPSHSVIEKGQTVTLRCDPISGHDNLYWYRRVMGKEIKFLLHFVKESKQDESGMPNNRFLAERTGGTYSTLKVQPAELEDSGVYFCASSPIAYNEQFFGPGTRLTVL.

The chain has TRBV24-1 and TRBJ1-1; D is unclear. Looked up from germline, CDR1 is KGHDR and CDR2 is SFDVKD. V dropped 3 bases and J dropped 5 bases, with 9 bases sitting between them. The CDR3 contains 13 residues. The CDR3 is CATSDGAGTEAFF. The CDR3 DNA sequence: TGTGCCACCAGTGATGGTGCGGGGACTGAAGCTTTCTTT.

The chain employs TRBV5-1 and TRBJ2-1, with 8 bases identical to TRBD2. This CDR3 region has 21 residues. Germline V gives CDR1 SGHRS, CDR2 YFSETQ. Losses at the gene ends were 0 bases for V and 0 bases for J; bases not matched to a gene: 17. Here the CDR3 reads CASSLASRGGRPDRSYNEQFF. CDR3 coding DNA: TGCGCCAGCAGCTTGGCCTCTCGTGGCGGGAGGCCAGACCGCTCCTACAATGAGCAGTTCTTC.

This clonotype came up a few times. The chain is built from TRBV5-1 and TRBJ2-6; a possible D gene is TRBD2 (5 bases). There are 14 residues in the CDR3. Trimming stripped 0 bases from V and 9 bases from J, with 10 bases between. Germline lookup yields CDR1 SGHRS and CDR2 YFSETQ. CDR3 sequence (DNA): TGCGCCAGCAGCTTGGCCTTGGGAGTCAACGTCCTGACTTTC. This sequence encodes CASSLALGVNVLTF.

This clonotype has more than one count but fewer than ten. V gene TRBV6-2 or TRBV6-3 combines with J gene TRBJ2-5; D unresolved. CDR1 is MNHEY and CDR2 is SVGEGT in the germline V gene. V lost 2 bases and J 5 bases, leaving 9 bases between the germline ends. The CDR3 totals 13 residues. CDR3: CASSYGPEETQYF. CDR3 DNA: TGTGCCAGCAGTTACGGACCCGAGGAGACCCAGTACTTC.

This clonotype was recorded only once. V is TRBV25-1 and J is TRBJ2-5; 10 nucleotides agree with TRBD2. The J call could be wrong; TRBJ2-7 is a better fit for the DNA end. The CDR3 has 14 residues. The V gene's germline CDR1 is MGHDK and CDR2 SYGVNS. CDR3 bases: TGTGCCAGCCAGCCCAGTAGCGGGGGGTACGAGCAGTACTTC. Its protein product is CASQPSSGGYEQYF.

Concerning this clonotype itself: At one end the junction does not follow the germline gene, possibly because of a read error. The J gene is TRBJ2-5, the V gene TRBV7-9, with D possibly TRBD2 on 6 matching bases. The J call may be wrong; the DNA end is better matched by TRBJ2-7. Germline V gene lookup returns CDR1 SEHNR and CDR2 FQNEAQ (reference sequence). The CDR3 runs 14 residues. The CDR3 here is CASSLRRASHEQYF. The CDR3 nucleotides are TGTGCCAGCAGCTTACGGAGGGCCTCCCACGAGCAGTACTTC.

A few counts support this clonotype. The CDR3, as DNA: TGTGCCAGCAGCTTAAAAGCGAGCTACAATGAGCAGTTCTTC. The encoded protein is CASSLKASYNEQFF. V and J are TRBV7-3 and TRBJ2-1; D call uncertain. This CDR3 has 14 amino acids. Germline assignment: CDR1 SGHTA and CDR2 FQGTGA. V was trimmed by 1 base and J by 3 bases, leaving 7 bases between them.

This clonotype was counted between two and nine times. The V and J genes are TRBV7-2 and TRBJ2-3, with TRBD1 matching 9 bases. This CDR3 is built from 16 residues. From germline, CDR1 is SGHTA and CDR2 FQGNSA. Germline trimming cut 5 bases from V and 5 bases from J; bases unmatched to any gene: 11. CDR3 nucleotide sequence: TGTGCCAGCAGCAGACAGGGGGACAGGGCGAGAGATACGCAGTATTTT. It specifies CASSRQGDRARDTQYF.

The rearrangement links TRBV20-1 to TRBJ1-5, with 7 bases fitting TRBD1. Germline-derived CDR1 and CDR2 are DFQATT and SNEGSKA (reference sequence). The CDR3 is made up of 17 amino acids. The V and J ends lost 3 bases and 1 base, in that order; junction bases with no gene match: 12. CDR3 amino acids: CSASQGVTGPSNQPQHF. CDR3 nucleotides: TGCAGTGCTAGCCAGGGGGTCACGGGCCCAAGCAATCAGCCCCAGCATTTT.

J is TRBJ2-3 and V is TRBV4-2; the match to TRBD2 covers 9 bases. The trim removed 3 bases at V and 3 bases at J, leaving 7 bases unmatched. There are 16 residues in the CDR3. Germline-derived CDR1 and CDR2 are LGHNA and YNFKEQ. The CDR3 here is CASSQDRGGATDTQYF. The CDR3 region has the DNA TGTGCCAGCAGCCAGGACCGCGGGGGGGCGACAGATACGCAGTATTTT.

This clonotype appeared a few times. The J gene is TRBJ1-5, the V gene TRBV3-1, with D unresolved. Germline V gene data show CDR1 as LGHDT and CDR2 as YNNKEL (reference sequence). The CDR3 totals 13 residues. V lost 1 base, J lost 5 bases, and 6 bases lay in between. CDR3 sequence: CASSQGNYQPQHF. CDR3 in DNA: TGTGCCAGCAGCCAAGGGAATTATCAGCCCCAGCATTTT. The full variable domain, completed using reference TRBV3-1 and TRBJ1-5, is DTAVSQTPKYLVTQMGNDKSIKCEQNLGHDTMYWYKQDSKKFLKIMFSYNNKELIINETVPNRFSPKSPDKAHLNLHINSLELGDSAVYFCASSQGNYQPQHFGDGTRLSIL.

V usage is TRBV5-1 and J usage is TRBJ2-2, with D hard to call. This CDR3 has 14 amino acids. Per the germline V gene, CDR1 is SGHRS and CDR2 is YFSETQ. V lost 3 bases, J lost 7 bases, and 13 bases lay in between. CDR3: CASSSVPGDGELFF. The CDR3 coding sequence is TGCGCCAGCAGCTCGGTACCTGGGGACGGGGAGCTGTTTTTT.

This clonotype was counted once. A read error may produce the germline difference seen at one junction end. This chain connects TRBV10-2 to TRBJ1-1, with D unresolved. CDR1 and CDR2 (germline): WSHSY, SAAADI. This CDR3 is built from 12 residues. The CDR3 here is CTSSERASEAFF. The CDR3, as DNA: TGCACCAGCAGTGAGAGGGCCTCGGAAGCTTTCTTT.

The chain couples TRBV6-2 or TRBV6-3 to TRBJ2-1; the D gene is possibly TRBD1 (6 bases). Germline V CDR1 and CDR2: MNHEY, SVGEGT. The V gene lost 2 bases and the J gene lost 4 bases, with 15 bases spanning the gap. The CDR3 is 16 amino acids. CDR3 amino acids: CASSYPGPGEYNEQFF. In DNA, the CDR3 is TGTGCCAGCAGTTACCCCGGCCCAGGGGAGTACAATGAGCAGTTCTTC.

The chain is built from TRBV6-6 and TRBJ1-2, with a possible D match to TRBD1 (5 bases). Trimming took off 6 bases at V and 4 bases at J, with 18 bases between the two ends. The CDR3 consists of 15 residues. Germline V CDR1 and CDR2: MNHNY, SVGAGI (reference sequence). Here the CDR3 reads CASSRAGTAGYGYTF. The CDR3 region has the DNA TGTGCCAGCAGCAGGGCCGGGACGGCAGGCTATGGCTACACCTTC.

The chain links TRBV9 to TRBJ1-2; the D gene is possibly TRBD1 (6 bases). V was trimmed by 5 bases and J by 8 bases, leaving 13 bases between them. The CDR3 contains 12 residues. Looked up from germline, CDR1 is SGDLS and CDR2 is YYNGEE. The CDR3 nucleotides are TGTGCCAGCAGTGACTCAGGGGCCGGCTACACCTTC. This codes for CASSDSGAGYTF.

V is TRBV7-9 and J is TRBJ2-1, with D maybe TRBD1 (6 bases). Germline V gene data show CDR1 as SEHNR and CDR2 as FQNEAQ (reference sequence). The CDR3 loop spans 13 amino acids. Trimming shortened V by 5 bases and J by 8 bases, and 13 bases separated the two germline ends. The DNA for the CDR3 is TGTGCCAGCAGCACCCAGGGGAGCGATGAGCAGTTCTTC. Translated, it gives CASSTQGSDEQFF.

The genes are TRBV2 and TRBJ2-3, with TRBD2 matching over 12 bases. CDR1 is SNHLY, CDR2 FYNNEI, per germline. The CDR3 length is 17 residues. The V segment lost 1 base and the J segment 1 base; nucleotides outside the gene matches: 3. The CDR3, as DNA: TGTGCCAGCAGTGAAGGCCTAGCGGGAGGGGGCACAGATACGCAGTATTTT. Translated, it gives CASSEGLAGGGTDTQYF.

The J gene is TRBJ1-2, the V gene TRBV3-1, with D possibly TRBD1 on 5 matching bases. Germline V CDR1 and CDR2: LGHDT, YNNKEL (reference sequence). The CDR3 runs to 20 residues. V lost 1 base to trimming and J lost 4 bases, with 28 bases between them. The CDR3 DNA is TGTGCCAGCAGCCAAGGACTTTCGGGGGAGATCTCTACTCTAGTCTATGGCTACACCTTC. Its translation: CASSQGLSGEISTLVYGYTF. Supplemented by reference TRBV3-1 and TRBJ1-2, the full variable domain reads DTAVSQTPKYLVTQMGNDKSIKCEQNLGHDTMYWYKQDSKKFLKIMFSYNNKELIINETVPNRFSPKSPDKAHLNLHINSLELGDSAVYFCASSQGLSGEISTLVYGYTFGSGTRLTVV.

This clonotype has only a few counts. The V call is TRBV10-3, the J call TRBJ2-3, with 12 bases aligning to TRBD2. There are 14 residues in the CDR3. The J segment lost 2 bases and the V segment lost 11 bases, leaving 5 bases of the junction unmatched. Germline CDR1 is ENHRY and CDR2 is SYGVKD. Written as DNA, the CDR3 is TGTGCCGGCTCTAGCGGGGGGGACACAGATACGCAGTATTTT. It translates to CAGSSGGDTDTQYF.

The chain joins TRBV5-6 to TRBJ1-5; TRBD1 might be the D (5 bases). From germline, CDR1 is SGHDT and CDR2 YYEEEE. Trimming stripped 2 bases from V and 1 base from J, with 7 bases between. This CDR3 spans 14 amino acids. The CDR3 here is CASSFKGSNQPQHF. The DNA of the CDR3 is TGTGCCAGCAGCTTTAAGGGGAGCAATCAGCCCCAGCATTTT.

In its sample, this clonotype was seen many times. The CDR3 is CSVQEGGYEQYF. As DNA, the CDR3 is TGCAGCGTTCAGGAAGGGGGCTACGAGCAGTACTTC. This chain joins TRBV29-1 and TRBJ2-7; D is perhaps TRBD1 (6 bases). The CDR3 is made up of 12 amino acids. Germline V lookup: CDR1 SQVTM, CDR2 ANQGSEA. The V end was cut by 5 bases, the J end by 3 bases, with 11 bases between.

A single count supports this clonotype. V gene TRBV5-1 combines with J gene TRBJ2-7; no clear D gene. Germline loops: CDR1 SGHRS, CDR2 YFSETQ. There are 12 residues in the CDR3. V was pared by 7 bases and J by 2 bases, with 10 bases between. The CDR3 protein is CASCEYPYEQYF. The CDR3 nucleotides read TGCGCCAGCTGCGAGTATCCCTACGAGCAGTACTTC. Full variable domain (missing parts from reference TRBV5-1 and TRBJ2-7): KAGVTQTPRYLIKTRGQQVTLSCSPISGHRSVSWYQQTPGQGLQFLFEYFSETQRNKGNFPGRFSGRQFSNSRSEMNVSTLELGDSALYLCASCEYPYEQYFGPGTRLTVT.

The chain carries TRBV12-5 and TRBJ2-1; maybe TRBD2 (6 bases). The CDR3 extends over 14 amino acids. In germline, CDR1 is LGHNT, CDR2 FRNRAP. V gave up 1 base and J gave up 7 bases, with 11 bases separating them. In nucleotides, the CDR3 is TGTGCTAGTGGTTTGGAACTAGCAGGTAATGAGCAGTTCTTC. It encodes CASGLELAGNEQFF. Looking up the rest from reference TRBV12-5 and TRBJ2-1 gives the full variable domain: DARVTQTPRHKVTEMGQEVTMRCQPILGHNTVFWYRQTMMQGLELLAYFRNRAPLDDSGMPKDRFSAEMPDATLATLKIQPSEPRDSAVYFCASGLELAGNEQFFGPGTRLTVL.